One and the same sample provided the 22 T cell receptor beta chains below, sequenced in a study of OX40 agonist ivuxolimab in advanced cancers. This table comes from immunoSEQ multiplex PCR, and its TCRdb copy is limited to in-frame clones, with some not included. The sample carries fewer than 60,000 clones, about 88% recorded once. Source: CD4+ or CD8+ T cells sorted from blood, taken in a trial of the OX40 agonist ivuxolimab. These receptors were obtained from an adult with an advanced solid tumor such as melanoma, head and neck, liver or kidney cancer.

The chain joins TRBV7-2 to TRBJ2-2; 7 bases match TRBD1. Germline CDR1 reads SGHTA; CDR2 reads FQGNSA. The CDR3 consists of 15 residues. J lost 7 bases, V lost 1 base, and 6 bases had no gene match. CDR3 in amino acids: CASSLEGGAVGELFF. CDR3 nucleotides: TGTGCCAGCAGCTTAGAAGGGGGCGCGGTCGGGGAGCTGTTTTTT. The whole variable domain, filled in from reference TRBV7-2 and TRBJ2-2, reads GAGVSQSPSNKVTEKGKDVELRCDPISGHTALYWYRQSLGQGLEFLIYFQGNSAPDKSGLPSDRFSAERTGGSVSTLTIQRTQQEDSAVYLCASSLEGGAVGELFFGEGSRLTVL.

DNA for the CDR3: TGCACCAGCTCCCAAGAGACCCAGTACTTC. Residues: CTSSQETQYF. The chain couples TRBV1 to TRBJ2-5. TRBV1 is annotated as a pseudogene. The CDR3 runs 10 residues.

The V and J genes are TRBV5-1 and TRBJ2-5; TRBD2 might be the D (5 bases). Trimming took 4 bases from V and 5 from J, leaving 18 bases between them. Germline V gene sequence: CDR1 SGHRS, CDR2 YFSETQ. The CDR3 length is 15 residues. As DNA, the CDR3 is TGCGCCAGCAGCCAAAGCGGAGACCGCCGGGAGACCCAGTACTTC. It codes for CASSQSGDRRETQYF.

The chain recombines TRBV11-2 with TRBJ1-4; D unclear. V lost 3 bases to trimming and J lost 0 bases, with 8 bases between them. This CDR3 contains 15 residues. CDR1 and CDR2 (germline): SGHAT, FQNNGV. The CDR3 DNA sequence: TGTGCCAGCAGCTTCAACAGTGCAACTAATGAAAAACTGTTTTTT. Its translation is CASSFNSATNEKLFF. Variable domain in full (rest from reference TRBV11-2 and TRBJ1-4): EAGVAQSPRYKIIEKRQSVAFWCNPISGHATLYWYQQILGQGPKLLIQFQNNGVVDDSQLPKDRFSAERLKGVDSTLKIQPAKLEDSAVYLCASSFNSATNEKLFFGSGTQLSVL.

The V and J genes are TRBV30 and TRBJ1-3, with D possibly TRBD1 on 5 matching bases. V was cut by 0 bases and J by 0 bases, with 9 bases left in between. The CDR3 extends over 15 amino acids. The germline CDR1 and CDR2 sequences are GTSNPN and SVGIG (reference sequence). Here the CDR3 reads CAWSVGRGSGNTIYF. DNA for the CDR3: TGTGCCTGGAGTGTCGGTAGGGGCTCTGGAAACACCATATATTTT.

The chain uses TRBV7-9 and TRBJ2-7; possibly TRBD1 for D (5 bases). The germline V gene has CDR1 SEHNR and CDR2 FQNEAQ (reference sequence). This CDR3 is 15 amino acids long. The V and J ends lost 5 bases and 2 bases respectively, with 16 bases between them. This CDR3 reads CASSPRQNPTYEQYF. The CDR3 DNA sequence: TGTGCCAGCAGCCCCCGACAGAACCCTACCTACGAGCAGTACTTC.

The chain recombines TRBV27 with TRBJ1-2, with D uncertain. CDR1 is MNHEY, CDR2 SMNVEV, per germline (reference sequence). Deletions cut 3 bases from V and 5 bases from J, with 10 bases between. This CDR3 contains 13 residues. CDR3 DNA: TGTGCCAGCAGTTTCATGATAGGGTATGGCTACACCTTC. It translates to CASSFMIGYGYTF.

The chain joins TRBV6-1 to TRBJ2-1, with 10 positions matching TRBD2. From germline, CDR1 is MNHNS and CDR2 SASEGT. The CDR3 is 13 amino acids. V shed 8 bases, J shed 6 bases, and the junction held 4 bases outside the gene matches. The CDR3 DNA reads as TGTGCCAGCCGATCTAGCGGGAGCAATGAGCAGTTCTTC. Translation: CASRSSGSNEQFF.

The rearrangement joins TRBV7-2 to TRBJ1-1, with 8 bases aligning to TRBD1. The CDR3 is made up of 15 amino acids. The germline CDR1 and CDR2 sequences are SGHTA and FQGNSA. With V trimmed by 5 bases and J by 6 bases, 11 bases remained unmatched. This CDR3 is CASSPMQGARSEAFF. CDR3 nucleotide sequence: TGTGCCAGCAGCCCAATGCAGGGGGCGCGGTCTGAAGCTTTCTTT.

The chain recombines TRBV5-1 with TRBJ1-4, with no clear D. This CDR3 is 15 amino acids long. Germline CDR1 SGHRS, CDR2 YFSETQ. Trimming shortened V by 4 bases and J by 3 bases, and 13 bases separated the two germline ends. CDR3 protein: CASSEVAGANEKLFF. The CDR3 DNA is TGCGCCAGCAGCGAGGTTGCGGGCGCTAATGAAAAACTGTTTTTT.

This clone was recorded a few times. The rearrangement links TRBV7-2 to TRBJ2-1; D is undetermined. This CDR3 is 13 amino acids long. The germline CDR1 and CDR2 sequences are SGHTA and FQGNSA. The V end lost 1 base, the J end lost 5 bases, and 6 bases lay between the germline ends. The CDR3 region is CASSLGSDNEQFF. In DNA form, the CDR3 reads TGTGCCAGCAGCTTAGGAAGCGACAATGAGCAGTTCTTC. The variable domain in full, completed from reference TRBV7-2 and TRBJ2-1, reads GAGVSQSPSNKVTEKGKDVELRCDPISGHTALYWYRQSLGQGLEFLIYFQGNSAPDKSGLPSDRFSAERTGGSVSTLTIQRTQQEDSAVYLCASSLGSDNEQFFGPGTRLTVL.

The chain uses TRBV6-1 and TRBJ1-2; weak D call: TRBD1 (5 bases). The CDR3 is 14 residues long. CDR1 is MNHNS and CDR2 is SASEGT in the germline V gene. Trimming stripped 3 bases from V and 2 bases from J, with 10 bases between. CDR3 nucleotide sequence: TGTGCCAGCAGTGATACAGGTCAGAACTATGGCTACACCTTC. Its translation: CASSDTGQNYGYTF.

The V and J genes are TRBV5-8 and TRBJ2-1; 10 nucleotides align to TRBD2. V was clipped by 5 bases and J by 0 bases; unmatched bases: 5. Germline V gene sequence: CDR1 SGHTS, CDR2 YDEGEE. The CDR3 length is 16 residues. The CDR3 sequence: CASSFRLAGSYNEQFF. In DNA form, the CDR3 reads TGTGCCAGCAGTTTCCGACTAGCGGGCTCCTACAATGAGCAGTTCTTC.

In DNA form, the CDR3 reads TGTGCCAGCAGCAGAGGACTAGCGGGAAGCGAGCAGTTCTTC. Amino acids: CASSRGLAGSEQFF. The gene calls are TRBV14 and TRBJ2-1, with TRBD2 matching 12 bases. V was clipped by 5 bases and J by 10 bases; unmatched bases: 6. The CDR3 length is 14 residues. Germline V CDR1 and CDR2: SGHDN, FVKESK. Filled out from reference TRBV14 and TRBJ2-1, the complete variable domain reads EAGVTQFPSHSVIEKGQTVTLRCDPISGHDNLYWYRRVMGKEIKFLLHFVKESKQDESGMPNNRFLAERTGGTYSTLKVQPAELEDSGVYFCASSRGLAGSEQFFGPGTRLTVL.

The rearrangement joins TRBV28 to TRBJ1-2; D not certain. The V and J ends lost 5 bases and 4 bases respectively, with 11 bases between them. Looked up from germline, CDR1 is MDHEN and CDR2 is SYDVKM. This CDR3 is 13 amino acids long. In nucleotides, the CDR3 is TGTGCCAGCAGTCCCTTTAACCTCTATGGCTACACCTTC. As protein: CASSPFNLYGYTF.

The V call is TRBV19, the J call TRBJ2-3; 11 positions match TRBD2. Germline-derived CDR1 and CDR2 are LNHDA and SQIVND (reference sequence). This CDR3 is 15 amino acids long. V lost 4 bases to trimming and J lost 7 bases; unmatched junction nucleotides: 7. In nucleotides, the CDR3 is TGTGCCAGTAGTACCCTAGCGGGAGGTTCGAATACGCAGTATTTT. Its translation is CASSTLAGGSNTQYF.

CDR3 sequence reads: CASSLDRGSYEQYF. The CDR3 DNA reads as TGCGCCAGCAGCTTGGACAGGGGTTCCTACGAGCAGTACTTC. This chain uses TRBV5-1 with TRBJ2-7; 7 bases agree with TRBD1. This CDR3 region has 14 residues. With 0 bases clipped from V and 1 base from J, the junction kept 1 base outside the gene matches. The germline V gene encodes CDR1 SGHRS and CDR2 YFSETQ.

The V call is TRBV28, the J call TRBJ1-2; TRBD1 agrees at 10 bases. The CDR3 loop spans 15 amino acids. Germline V gives CDR1 MDHEN, CDR2 SYDVKM. V lost 3 bases to trimming and J lost 2 bases; unmatched junction nucleotides: 3. Here the CDR3 reads CASSLTGGLNYGYTF. For the CDR3, the DNA is TGTGCCAGCAGTTTGACAGGGGGCCTGAACTATGGCTACACCTTC.

V gene TRBV7-3 combines with J gene TRBJ1-3, with D unresolved. The CDR3 totals 15 residues. Trimming pared 1 base from V and 0 bases from J, leaving 7 bases between. CDR1 is SGHTA and CDR2 is FQGTGA in the germline V gene. CDR3 bases: TGTGCCAGCAGCTTAAACGGGCTCTCTGGAAACACCATATATTTT. Its translation is CASSLNGLSGNTIYF.

J is TRBJ2-5 and V is TRBV25-1; 7 bases are shared with TRBD1. J lost 5 bases, V lost 7 bases, and 7 bases had no gene match. The germline CDR1 and CDR2 sequences are MGHDK and SYGVNS. This CDR3 comprises 13 residues. Here the CDR3 DNA reads TGTGCCAGCATTGAGGGGGCTCGGGAGACCCAGTACTTC. Encoded protein: CASIEGARETQYF. The full variable domain, rest sourced from reference TRBV25-1 and TRBJ2-5, is EADIYQTPRYLVIGTGKKITLECSQTMGHDKMYWYQQDPGMELHLIHYSYGVNSTEKGDLSSESTVSRIRTEHFPLTLESARPSHTSQYLCASIEGARETQYFGPGTRLLVL.

The chain has TRBV27 and TRBJ2-1; D is possibly TRBD1 (6 bases). Deletions cut 2 bases from V and 2 bases from J, with 10 bases between. Germline-derived CDR1 and CDR2 are MNHEY and SMNVEV (reference sequence). This CDR3 has 15 residues. CDR3 coding DNA: TGTGCCAGCAGTTTAAGAGGGACAACCTACAATGAGCAGTTCTTC. Its translation: CASSLRGTTYNEQFF.

The chain links TRBV10-2 to TRBJ2-2, with no clear D. The CDR3 extends over 15 amino acids. V shed 4 bases and J shed 2 bases, with 11 bases lying between them. Per germline, CDR1 WSHSY and CDR2 SAAADI. CDR3: CASSVGPPNTGELFF. In DNA form, the CDR3 reads TGCGCCAGCAGTGTAGGACCACCCAACACCGGGGAGCTGTTTTTT.